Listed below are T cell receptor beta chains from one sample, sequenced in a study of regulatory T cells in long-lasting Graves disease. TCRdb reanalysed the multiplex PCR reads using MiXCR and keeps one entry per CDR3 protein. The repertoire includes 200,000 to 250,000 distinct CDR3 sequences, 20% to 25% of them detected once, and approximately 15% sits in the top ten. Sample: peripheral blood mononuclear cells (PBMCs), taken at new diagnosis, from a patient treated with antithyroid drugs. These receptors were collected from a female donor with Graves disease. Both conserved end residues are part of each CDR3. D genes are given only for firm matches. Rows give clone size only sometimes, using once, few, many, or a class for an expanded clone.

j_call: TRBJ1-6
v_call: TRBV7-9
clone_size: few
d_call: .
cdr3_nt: TGTGCCAGCAGCTTAGCGCCGGAGTATAATTCACCCCTCCACTTT
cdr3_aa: CASSLAPEYNSPLHF

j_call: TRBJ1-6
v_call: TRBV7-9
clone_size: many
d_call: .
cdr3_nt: TGTGCCAGCAGCTTAGGGGGACGGAGGAGCTCCTATAATTCACCCCTCCACTTT
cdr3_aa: CASSLGGRRSSYNSPLHF

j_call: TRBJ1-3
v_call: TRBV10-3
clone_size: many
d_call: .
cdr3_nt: TGTGCCATCAGTGAAGGGGTGGGAAACACCATATATTTT
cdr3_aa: CAISEGVGNTIYF

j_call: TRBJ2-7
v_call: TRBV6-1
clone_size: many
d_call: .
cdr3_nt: TGTGCCAGCAGCCCGAAAAGTTTTCCTAATGATTACGAGCAGTACTTC
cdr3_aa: CASSPKSFPNDYEQYF

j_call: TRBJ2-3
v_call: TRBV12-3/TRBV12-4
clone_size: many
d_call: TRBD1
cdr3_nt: TGCGCCAGCAGTCGGACAGGGTTCACAGATACGCAGTATTTT
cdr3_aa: CASSRTGFTDTQYF

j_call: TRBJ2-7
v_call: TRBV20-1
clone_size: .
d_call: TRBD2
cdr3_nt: TGCAGTGCTAGCGAGCGGGGGAGCTCCTACGAGCAGTACTTC
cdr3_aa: CSASERGSSYEQYF

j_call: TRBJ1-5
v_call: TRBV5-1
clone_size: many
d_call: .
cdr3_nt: TGCGCCAGCAGCTTGGCCTCAGGGGGCAATCAGCCCCAGCATTTT
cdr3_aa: CASSLASGGNQPQHF

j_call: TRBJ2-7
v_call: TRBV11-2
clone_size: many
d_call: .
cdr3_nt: TGTGCCAGCAGCTCCAACAGGTACGAGCAGTACTTC
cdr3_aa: CASSSNRYEQYF

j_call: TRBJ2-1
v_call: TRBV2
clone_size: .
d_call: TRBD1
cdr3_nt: TGTGCCGGAGGGGACAGGATGACCTATGAGCAGTTCTTC
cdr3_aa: CAGGDRMTYEQFF

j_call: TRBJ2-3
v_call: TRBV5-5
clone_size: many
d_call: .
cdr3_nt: TGTGCCAGCAGCTATTCTAGCGGCACAGATACGCAGTATTTT
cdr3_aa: CASSYSSGTDTQYF

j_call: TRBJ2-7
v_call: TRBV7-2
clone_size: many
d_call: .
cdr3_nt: TGTGCCAGCAGCCGCCGCTCCGACAGTTCCTACGAGCAGTACTTC
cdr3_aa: CASSRRSDSSYEQYF

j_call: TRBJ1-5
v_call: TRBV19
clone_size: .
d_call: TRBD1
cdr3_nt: TGTGCCAGTACTTACCGGGAGGGGGCGCTTCCGGGAGGTCAGCCCCAGCATTTT
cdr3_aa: CASTYREGALPGGQPQHF

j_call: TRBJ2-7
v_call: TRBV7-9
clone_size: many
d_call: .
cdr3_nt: TGTGCCAGCAGCTACAGGCAGACCTCCTACGAGCAGTACTTC
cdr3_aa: CASSYRQTSYEQYF

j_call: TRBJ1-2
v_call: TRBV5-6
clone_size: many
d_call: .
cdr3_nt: TGTGCCAGCAGCACCTTGACAGGAATTAACTATGGCTACACCTTC
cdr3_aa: CASSTLTGINYGYTF

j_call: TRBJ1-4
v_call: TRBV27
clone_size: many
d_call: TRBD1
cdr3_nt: TGTGCCAGCAGTTCCCTGGGCAGGGGGGGCGTAAAACTGTTTTTT
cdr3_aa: CASSSLGRGGVKLFF

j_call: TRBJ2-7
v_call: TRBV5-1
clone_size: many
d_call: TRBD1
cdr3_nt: TGTGCCAGCAGCTACCGGGACAGGGATTACGAGCAGTACTTC
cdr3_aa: CASSYRDRDYEQYF

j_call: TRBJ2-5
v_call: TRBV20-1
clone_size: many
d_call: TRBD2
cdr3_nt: TGCAGTGCAATAGCGGGAGTGGAGACCCAGTACTTC
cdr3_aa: CSAIAGVETQYF

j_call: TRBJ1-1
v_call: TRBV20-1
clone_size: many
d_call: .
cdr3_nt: TGCAGTGCTAGACCTCGGGGGACTGAAGCTTTCTTT
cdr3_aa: CSARPRGTEAFF

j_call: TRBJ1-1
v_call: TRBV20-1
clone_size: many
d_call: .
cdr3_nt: TGCAGTGCGATTAAGGCCCTCGGGGGGTTAAGAACTGAAGCTTTCTTT
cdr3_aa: CSAIKALGGLRTEAFF

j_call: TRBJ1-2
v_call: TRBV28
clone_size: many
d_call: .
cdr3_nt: TGTGCCAGCAGTTTAAACAATGGCTACACCTTC
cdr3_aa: CASSLNNGYTF

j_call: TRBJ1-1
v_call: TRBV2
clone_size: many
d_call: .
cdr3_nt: TGTGCCAGCAGTGAAGACAGGAGGGACACTGAAGCTTTCTTT
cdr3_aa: CASSEDRRDTEAFF

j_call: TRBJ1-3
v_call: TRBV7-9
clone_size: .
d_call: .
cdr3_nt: TGTGCCAGCAGCCCCCGGGCCGGCACCATATATTTT
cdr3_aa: CASSPRAGTIYF

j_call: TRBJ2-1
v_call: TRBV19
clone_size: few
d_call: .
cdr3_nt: TGTGCCAGTAGTATCTCTAGCGCTCACAATGAGCAGTTCTTC
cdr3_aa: CASSISSAHNEQFF

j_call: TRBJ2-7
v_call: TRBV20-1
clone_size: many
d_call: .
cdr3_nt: TGCAGTGCTACACGGACAGCCTACGAGCAGTACTTC
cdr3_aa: CSATRTAYEQYF

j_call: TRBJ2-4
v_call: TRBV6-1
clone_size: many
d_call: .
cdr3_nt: TGTGCCAGCAGTAGACACAGGGTAGAGGGTAACATTCAGTACTTC
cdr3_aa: CASSRHRVEGNIQYF

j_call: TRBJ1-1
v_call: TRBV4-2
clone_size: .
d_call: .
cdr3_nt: TGTGCCAGCAGCCAAGATAGTGGGAGCGGTGAAGCTTTCTTT
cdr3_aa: CASSQDSGSGEAFF

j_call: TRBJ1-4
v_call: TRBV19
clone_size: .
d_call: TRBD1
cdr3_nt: TGTGCCAGTAGTATGGCGTTAGGGGGACAGGCCGATGAAAAACTGTTTTTT
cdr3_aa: CASSMALGGQADEKLFF

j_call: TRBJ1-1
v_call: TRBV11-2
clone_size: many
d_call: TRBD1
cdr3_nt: TGTGCCAGCAGATATGGGACAGCAATCCCTGAAGCTTTCTTT
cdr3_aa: CASRYGTAIPEAFF

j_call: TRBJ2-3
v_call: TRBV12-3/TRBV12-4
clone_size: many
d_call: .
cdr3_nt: TGTGCCAGCAGTGACAGGACTAGCACAGATACGCAGTATTTT
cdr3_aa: CASSDRTSTDTQYF

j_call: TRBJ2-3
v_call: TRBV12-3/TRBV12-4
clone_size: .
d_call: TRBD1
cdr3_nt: TGTGCCAGCAGGGCTCGACTTCAGGGGGCCAGTTCAGATACGCAGTATTTT
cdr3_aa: CASRARLQGASSDTQYF

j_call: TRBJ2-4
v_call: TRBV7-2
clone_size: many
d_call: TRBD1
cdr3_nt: TGTGCCAGCAGCTCCCAGGGGGCGCCCAGTCACATTCAGTACTTC
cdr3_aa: CASSSQGAPSHIQYF

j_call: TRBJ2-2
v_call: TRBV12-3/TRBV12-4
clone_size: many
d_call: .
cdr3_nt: TGTGCCAGCAGTCTCGACAGGATCGGGGAGCTGTTTTTT
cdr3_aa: CASSLDRIGELFF

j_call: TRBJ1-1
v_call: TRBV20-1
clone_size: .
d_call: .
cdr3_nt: TGCAGTGCTAGGGCAGGGAACACTGAAGCTTTCTTT
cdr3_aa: CSARAGNTEAFF

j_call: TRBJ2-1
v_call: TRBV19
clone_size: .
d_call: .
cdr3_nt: TGTGCCAGTAGTAAGCCCCCCCAGGGGCACTACAATGAGCAGTTCTTC
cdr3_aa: CASSKPPQGHYNEQFF

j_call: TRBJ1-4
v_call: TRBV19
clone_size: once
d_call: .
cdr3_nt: TGTGCCAGTAGTGATGACAGGAGGGCTAATGAAAAACTGTTTTTT
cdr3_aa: CASSDDRRANEKLFF

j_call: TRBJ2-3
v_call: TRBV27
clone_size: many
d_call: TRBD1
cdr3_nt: TGTGCCAGCAGTTTATCCGCGACAGGGGCATTCACAGATACGCAGTATTTT
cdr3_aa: CASSLSATGAFTDTQYF

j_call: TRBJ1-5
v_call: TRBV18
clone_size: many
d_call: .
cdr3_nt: TGTGCCAGCAGCCCGGGACGGGATCAGCCCCAGCATTTT
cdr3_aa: CASSPGRDQPQHF

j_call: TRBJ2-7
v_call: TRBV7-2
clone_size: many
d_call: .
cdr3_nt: TGTGCCAGCAGCCCCTGGGGGGTGATGGGCTCTAGTCTCTACGAGCAGTACTTC
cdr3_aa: CASSPWGVMGSSLYEQYF

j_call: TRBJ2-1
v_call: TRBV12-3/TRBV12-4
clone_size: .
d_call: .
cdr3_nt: TGTGCCAGCAGGAGAGGGGGCTACAATGAGCAGTTCTTC
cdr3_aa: CASRRGGYNEQFF

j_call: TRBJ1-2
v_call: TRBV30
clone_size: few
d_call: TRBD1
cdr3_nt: TGTGCCTGGAGTGTACTTTCGACAGGGAATGGCTACACCTTC
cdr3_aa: CAWSVLSTGNGYTF

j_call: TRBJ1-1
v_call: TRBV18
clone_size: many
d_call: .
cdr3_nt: TGTGCCAGCTCAAAACAGGGTAATGATGAAGCTTTCTTT
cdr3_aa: CASSKQGNDEAFF

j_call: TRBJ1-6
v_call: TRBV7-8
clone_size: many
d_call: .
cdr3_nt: TGTGCCAGCAGCGCCCAACTCGGGAACTATAATTCACCCCTCCACTTT
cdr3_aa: CASSAQLGNYNSPLHF

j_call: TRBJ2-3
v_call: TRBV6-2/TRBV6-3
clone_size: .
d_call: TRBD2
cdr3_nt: TGTGCCAGCAGTTTCGAGCGGCTAGCGGGGGGGCCAGATACGCAGTATTTT
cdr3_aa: CASSFERLAGGPDTQYF

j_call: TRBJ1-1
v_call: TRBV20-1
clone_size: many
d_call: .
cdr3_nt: TGCAGTGCTAAAGTGAACACTGAAGCTTTCTTT
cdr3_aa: CSAKVNTEAFF

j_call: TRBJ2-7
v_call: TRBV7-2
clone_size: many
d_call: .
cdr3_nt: TGTGCCAGCAGCTGGGAGCAGGGGGGTGCCTACGAGCAGTACTTC
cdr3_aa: CASSWEQGGAYEQYF

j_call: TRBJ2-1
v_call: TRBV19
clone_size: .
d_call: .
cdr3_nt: TGTGCCAGTAGCCTCGAGCATTTCCGGTATGAGCAGTTCTTC
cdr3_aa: CASSLEHFRYEQFF

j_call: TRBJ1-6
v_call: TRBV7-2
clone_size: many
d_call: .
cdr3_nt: TGTGCCAGCAGCTTTGATAGCTCCTATAATTCACCCCTCCACTTT
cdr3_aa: CASSFDSSYNSPLHF

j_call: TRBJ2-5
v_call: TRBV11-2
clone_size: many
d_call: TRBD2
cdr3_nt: TGTGCCAGCAGCCCTAACCCTAGCGGGAGAGAGACCCAGTACTTC
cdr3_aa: CASSPNPSGRETQYF

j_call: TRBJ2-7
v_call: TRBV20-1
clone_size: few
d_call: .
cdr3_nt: TGCAGTGCCCAAAGCCCCGAGCAGTACTTC
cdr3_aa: CSAQSPEQYF

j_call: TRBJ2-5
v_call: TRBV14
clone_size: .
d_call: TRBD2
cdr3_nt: TGTGCCAGCAGCCGCGCAGGAGCGGGGAAGGAGACCCAGTACTTC
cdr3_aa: CASSRAGAGKETQYF

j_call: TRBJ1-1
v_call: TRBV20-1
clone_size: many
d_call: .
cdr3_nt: TGCAGCCCCAAGATGGGGGGTGACACTGAAGCTTTCTTT
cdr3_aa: CSPKMGGDTEAFF

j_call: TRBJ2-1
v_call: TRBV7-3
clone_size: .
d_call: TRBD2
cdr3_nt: TGTGCCAGCAGCTTGGGCGGGGGAGGGGTACATGAGCAGTTCTTC
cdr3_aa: CASSLGGGGVHEQFF

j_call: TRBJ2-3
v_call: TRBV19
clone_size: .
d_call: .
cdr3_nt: TGTGCCAGTAGTATCATAGCGGAAGGGCGGGGAGATACGCAGTATTTT
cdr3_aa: CASSIIAEGRGDTQYF

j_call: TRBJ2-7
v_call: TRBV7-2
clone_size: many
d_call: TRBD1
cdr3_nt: TGTGCCAGCAGCCCAAACTCCGGGACAGGGGCACACGAGCAGTACTTC
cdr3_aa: CASSPNSGTGAHEQYF

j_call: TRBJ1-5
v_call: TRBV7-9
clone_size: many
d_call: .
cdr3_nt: TGTGCCAGCCGTTATAGCAATCAGCCCCAGCATTTT
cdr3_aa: CASRYSNQPQHF

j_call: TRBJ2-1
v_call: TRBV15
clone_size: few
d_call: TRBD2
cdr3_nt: TGTGCCACCAGCTCTAGCGGGGACAATGAGCAGTTCTTC
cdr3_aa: CATSSSGDNEQFF

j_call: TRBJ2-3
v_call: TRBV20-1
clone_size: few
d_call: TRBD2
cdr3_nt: TGCAGTGCTAGAGATTGGGGGGGGGATACGCAGTATTTT
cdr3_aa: CSARDWGGDTQYF

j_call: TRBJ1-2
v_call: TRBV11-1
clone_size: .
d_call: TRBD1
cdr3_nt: TGTGCCAGCAGCGTGGGACAGGGTGGCTCTGGCTACACCTTC
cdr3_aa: CASSVGQGGSGYTF

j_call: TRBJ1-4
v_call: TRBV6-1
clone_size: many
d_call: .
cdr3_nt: TGTGCCAGCAGTACCCAGGGAGGCGAAAAACTGTTTTTT
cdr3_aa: CASSTQGGEKLFF